One TCR beta chain is described in this entry. The antigen is undetermined. Germline V CDR1 and CDR2: LNHDA, SQIVND (reference sequence). The CDR3 length is 16 residues. Trimming shortened V by 4 bases and J by 2 bases, and 16 bases separated the two germline ends. This entry is derived from a study of regulatory T cells in long-lasting Graves disease. Study findings and constraints: Persistent disease was characterized by preferential usage of TRBV28, TRBJ1-2 and TRBJ2-5.

Time point specified: persistent/refractory GD, antithyroid drugs over 5 years with positive TRAb. PBMC-extracted RNA yielded the TCR library. Combining iRepertoire HTBI primers with Arm-PCR of CDR3 regions, the authors built TCR beta libraries. One entry per CDR3 protein, called by TCRdb with MiXCR from the multiplex PCR reads. This table has hundreds of thousands of distinct CDR3 sequences, roughly 21% appearing once. The source is a female donor with Graves disease. The specimen was peripheral blood mononuclear cells (PBMCs), collected when the disease was refractory, from a patient treated with antithyroid drugs. The V gene is TRBV19, the J gene TRBJ2-3, with D possibly being TRBD2 (6 bases). DNA for the CDR3: TGTGCCAGTAGTACCACCCCCCGGGGGAACACAGATACGCAGTATTTT. As protein: CASSTTPRGNTDTQYF. The whole variable domain, filled in from reference TRBV19 and TRBJ2-3, reads DGGITQSPKYLFRKEGQNVTLSCEQNLNHDAMYWYRQDPGQGLRLIYYSQIVNDFQKGDIAEGYSVSREKKESFPLTVTSAQKNPTAFYLCASSTTPRGNTDTQYFGPGTRLTVL.